The source of this TCR beta chain is a study of blood T cell repertoires in COVID-19. Study as a whole: T cells, B-cell-depleted T cells, or PBMCs supplied cDNA or gDNA.

The sample holds one count of this clone. Different DNA sequences within this sample yield the same CDR3. The CDR3 extends over 15 amino acids. Germline-derived CDR1 and CDR2 are SGHRS and YFSETQ. Trimming took off 0 bases at V and 1 base at J, with 11 bases between the two ends. In the original workflow: Scientists estimated how many nucleated cells there were by amplifying reference gene primers. Repertoires were generated with immunoSEQ multiplex PCR, while TCRdb's copy carries only in-frame clones and drops some. The DNA was the basis for D and trimming; V, J and clone size are from that table. The profile covers some 75,000 clones, with around nine tenths appearing a single time and roughly 3% taken by the ten largest.

This sequence originates from a man aged 65 to 79 with active or convalescent COVID-19. The chain is built from TRBV5-1 and TRBJ2-7; tentative D call: TRBD1 (6 bases). The sequencing sample was made of peripheral blood. CDR3 nucleotides: TGCGCCAGCAGCTTGGGAGGTACAGGGTCCTACGAGCAGTACTTC. Residues: CASSLGGTGSYEQYF. Full variable domain (outside the CDR3, taken from reference TRBV5-1 and TRBJ2-7): KAGVTQTPRYLIKTRGQQVTLSCSPISGHRSVSWYQQTPGQGLQFLFEYFSETQRNKGNFPGRFSGRQFSNSRSEMNVSTLELGDSALYLCASSLGGTGSYEQYFGPGTRLTVT.